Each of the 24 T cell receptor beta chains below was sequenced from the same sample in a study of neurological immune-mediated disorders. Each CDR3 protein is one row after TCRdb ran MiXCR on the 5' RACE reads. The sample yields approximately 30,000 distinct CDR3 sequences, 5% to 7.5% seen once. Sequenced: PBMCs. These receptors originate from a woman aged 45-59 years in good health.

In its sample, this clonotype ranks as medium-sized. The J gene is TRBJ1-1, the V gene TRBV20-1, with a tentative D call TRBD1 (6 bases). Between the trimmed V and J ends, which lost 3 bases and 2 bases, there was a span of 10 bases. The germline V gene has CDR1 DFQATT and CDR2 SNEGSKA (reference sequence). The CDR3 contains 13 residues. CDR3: CSARDSFNTEAFF. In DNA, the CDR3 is TGCAGTGCTAGGGACAGTTTTAACACTGAAGCTTTCTTT.

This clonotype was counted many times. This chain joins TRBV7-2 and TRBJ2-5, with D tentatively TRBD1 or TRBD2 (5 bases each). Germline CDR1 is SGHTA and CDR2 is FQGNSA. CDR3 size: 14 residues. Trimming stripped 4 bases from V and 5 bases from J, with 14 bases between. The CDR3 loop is CASSSDRWGETQYF. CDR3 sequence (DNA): TGTGCCAGCAGCTCCGATAGATGGGGGGAGACCCAGTACTTC. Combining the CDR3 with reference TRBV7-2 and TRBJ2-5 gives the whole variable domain GAGVSQSPSNKVTEKGKDVELRCDPISGHTALYWYRQSLGQGLEFLIYFQGNSAPDKSGLPSDRFSAERTGGSVSTLTIQRTQQEDSAVYLCASSSDRWGETQYFGPGTRLLVL.

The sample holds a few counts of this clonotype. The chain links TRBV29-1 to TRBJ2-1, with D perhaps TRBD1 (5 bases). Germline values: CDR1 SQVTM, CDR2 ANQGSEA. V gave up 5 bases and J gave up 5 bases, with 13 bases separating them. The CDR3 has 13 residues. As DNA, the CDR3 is TGCAGCGTTAGGTCAGGGAAAAACAATGAGCAGTTCTTC. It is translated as CSVRSGKNNEQFF.

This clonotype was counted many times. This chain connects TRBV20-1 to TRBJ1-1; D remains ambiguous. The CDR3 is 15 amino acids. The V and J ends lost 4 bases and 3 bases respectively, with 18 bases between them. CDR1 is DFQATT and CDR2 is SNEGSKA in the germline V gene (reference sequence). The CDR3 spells CSATRPSGYDTEAFF. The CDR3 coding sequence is TGCAGTGCTACTAGGCCTAGCGGGTATGACACTGAAGCTTTCTTT.

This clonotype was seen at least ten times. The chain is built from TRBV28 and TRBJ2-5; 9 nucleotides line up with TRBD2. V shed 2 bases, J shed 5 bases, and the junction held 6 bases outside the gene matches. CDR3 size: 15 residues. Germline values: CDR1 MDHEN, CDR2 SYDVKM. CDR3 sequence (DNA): TGTGCCAGCAGTTTAGCAACTAGCGGGCGTGAGACCCAGTACTTC. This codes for CASSLATSGRETQYF.

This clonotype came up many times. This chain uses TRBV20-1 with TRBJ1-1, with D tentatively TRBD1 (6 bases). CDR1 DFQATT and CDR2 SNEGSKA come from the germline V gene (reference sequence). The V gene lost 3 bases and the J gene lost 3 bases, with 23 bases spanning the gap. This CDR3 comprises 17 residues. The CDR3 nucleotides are TGCAGTGCTAGTCGGTCGGGGGCAGGATTACGAGACACTGAAGCTTTCTTT. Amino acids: CSASRSGAGLRDTEAFF.

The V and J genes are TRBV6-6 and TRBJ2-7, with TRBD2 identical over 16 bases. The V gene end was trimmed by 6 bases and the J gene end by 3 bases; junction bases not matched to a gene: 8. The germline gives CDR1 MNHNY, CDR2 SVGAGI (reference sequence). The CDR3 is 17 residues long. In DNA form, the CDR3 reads TGTGCCAGCAGCCCGGGACTAGCGGGGGGGCCCCTCTACGAGCAGTACTTC. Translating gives CASSPGLAGGPLYEQYF.

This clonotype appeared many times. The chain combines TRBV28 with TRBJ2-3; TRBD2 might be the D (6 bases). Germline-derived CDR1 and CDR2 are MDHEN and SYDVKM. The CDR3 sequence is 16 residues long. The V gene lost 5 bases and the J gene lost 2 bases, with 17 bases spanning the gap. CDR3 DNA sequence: TGTGCCAGCAGTCCCCGGGGGTTTTATGACACAGATACGCAGTATTTT. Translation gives CASSPRGFYDTDTQYF.

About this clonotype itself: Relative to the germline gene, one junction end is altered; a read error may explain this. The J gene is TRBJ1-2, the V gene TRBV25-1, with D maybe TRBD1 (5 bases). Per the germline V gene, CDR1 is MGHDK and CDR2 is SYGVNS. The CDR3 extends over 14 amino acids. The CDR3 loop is CAISEGVRNYGYTF. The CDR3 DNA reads TGTGCCATCAGTGAAGGGGTGAGAAACTATGGCTACACCTTC.

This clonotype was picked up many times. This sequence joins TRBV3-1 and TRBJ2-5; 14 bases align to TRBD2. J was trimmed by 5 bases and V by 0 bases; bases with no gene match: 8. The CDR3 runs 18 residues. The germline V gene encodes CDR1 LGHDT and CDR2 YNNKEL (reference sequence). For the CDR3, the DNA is TGTGCCAGCAGCCAAGATAACCCGGGACTAGCGGGAGAGGAGACCCAGTACTTC. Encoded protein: CASSQDNPGLAGEETQYF.

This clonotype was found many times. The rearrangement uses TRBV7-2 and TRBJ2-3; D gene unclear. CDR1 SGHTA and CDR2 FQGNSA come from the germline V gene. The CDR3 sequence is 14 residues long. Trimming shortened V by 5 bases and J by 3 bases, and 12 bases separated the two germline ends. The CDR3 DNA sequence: TGTGCCAGCAGCGACACACGGAAAACAGATACGCAGTATTTT. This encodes CASSDTRKTDTQYF.

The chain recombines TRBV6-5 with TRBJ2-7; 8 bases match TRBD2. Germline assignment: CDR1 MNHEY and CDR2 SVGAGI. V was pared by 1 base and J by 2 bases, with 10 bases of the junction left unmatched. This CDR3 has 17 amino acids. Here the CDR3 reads CASSYFQGRGAPYEQYF. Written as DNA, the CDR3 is TGTGCCAGCAGTTACTTTCAGGGGCGGGGGGCCCCCTACGAGCAGTACTTC.

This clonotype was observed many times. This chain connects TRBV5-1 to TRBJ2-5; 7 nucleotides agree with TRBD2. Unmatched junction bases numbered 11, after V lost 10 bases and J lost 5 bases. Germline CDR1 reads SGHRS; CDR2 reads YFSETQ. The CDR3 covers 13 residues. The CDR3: CASRAGAGETQYF. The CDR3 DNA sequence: TGCGCCTCAAGGGCGGGAGCGGGGGAGACCCAGTACTTC.

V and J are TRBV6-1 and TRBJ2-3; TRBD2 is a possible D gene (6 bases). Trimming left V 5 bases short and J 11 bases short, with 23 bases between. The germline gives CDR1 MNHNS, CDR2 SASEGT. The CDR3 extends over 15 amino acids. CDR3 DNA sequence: TGTGCCAGCAGTCGAACCGGGAGAGATCTCGGGGAGCAGTATTTT. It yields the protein CASSRTGRDLGEQYF.

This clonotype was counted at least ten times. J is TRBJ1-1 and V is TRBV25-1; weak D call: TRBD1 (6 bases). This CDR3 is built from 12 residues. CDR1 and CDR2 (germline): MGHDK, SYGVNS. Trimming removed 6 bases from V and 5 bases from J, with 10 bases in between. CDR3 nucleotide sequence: TGTGCCAGCAGAACAGGGTTGACTGAAGCTTTCTTT. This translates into CASRTGLTEAFF.

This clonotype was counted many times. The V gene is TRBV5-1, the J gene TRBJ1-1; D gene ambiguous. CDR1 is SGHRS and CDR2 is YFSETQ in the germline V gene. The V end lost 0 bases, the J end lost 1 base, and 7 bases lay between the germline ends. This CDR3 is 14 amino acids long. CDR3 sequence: CASSLGHWNTEAFF. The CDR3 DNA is TGCGCCAGCAGCTTGGGACACTGGAACACTGAAGCTTTCTTT.

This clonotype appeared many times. The CDR3 DNA sequence: TGTGCCAGCGCCATGACCAAGACTGAAGCTTTCTTT. This encodes CASAMTKTEAFF. The V gene is TRBV6-2 or TRBV6-3, the J gene TRBJ1-1; D gene unclear. The CDR3 has 12 residues. V lost 8 bases and J 5 bases, leaving 12 bases between the germline ends. Germline V CDR1 and CDR2: MNHEY, SVGEGT.

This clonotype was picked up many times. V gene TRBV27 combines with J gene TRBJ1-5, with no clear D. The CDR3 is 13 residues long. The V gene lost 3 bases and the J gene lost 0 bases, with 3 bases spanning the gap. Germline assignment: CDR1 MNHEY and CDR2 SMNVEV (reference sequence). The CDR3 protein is CASSFNSNQPQHF. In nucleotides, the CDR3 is TGTGCCAGCAGTTTCAATAGCAATCAGCCCCAGCATTTT.

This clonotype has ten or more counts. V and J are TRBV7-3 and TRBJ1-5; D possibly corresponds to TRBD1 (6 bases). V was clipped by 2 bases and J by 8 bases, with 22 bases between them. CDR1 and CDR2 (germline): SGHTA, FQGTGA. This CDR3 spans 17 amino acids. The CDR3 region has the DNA TGTGCCAGCAGCTTATTTTTGGGTGGGGGGGCCCGAGAGCCCCAGCATTTT. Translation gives CASSLFLGGGAREPQHF.

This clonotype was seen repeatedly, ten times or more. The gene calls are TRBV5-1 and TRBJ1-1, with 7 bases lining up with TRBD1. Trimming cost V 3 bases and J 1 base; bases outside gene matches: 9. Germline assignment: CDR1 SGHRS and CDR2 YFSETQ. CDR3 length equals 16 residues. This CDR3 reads CASSSGQLTKNTEAFF. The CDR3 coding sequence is TGCGCCAGCAGCTCGGGACAGCTTACCAAGAACACTGAAGCTTTCTTT.

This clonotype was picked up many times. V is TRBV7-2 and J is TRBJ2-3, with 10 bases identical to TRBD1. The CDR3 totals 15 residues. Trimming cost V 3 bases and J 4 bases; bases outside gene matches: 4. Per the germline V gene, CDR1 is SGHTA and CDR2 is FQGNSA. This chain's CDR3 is CASSFDRGRSDTQYF. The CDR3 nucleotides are TGTGCCAGCAGCTTTGACAGGGGGCGTTCAGATACGCAGTATTTT.

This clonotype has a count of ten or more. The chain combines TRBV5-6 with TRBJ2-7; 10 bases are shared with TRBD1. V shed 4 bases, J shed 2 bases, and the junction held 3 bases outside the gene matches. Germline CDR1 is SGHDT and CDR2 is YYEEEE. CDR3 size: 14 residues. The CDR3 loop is CASSLGQGAYEQYF. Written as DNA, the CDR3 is TGTGCCAGCAGCCTAGGACAGGGGGCCTACGAGCAGTACTTC.

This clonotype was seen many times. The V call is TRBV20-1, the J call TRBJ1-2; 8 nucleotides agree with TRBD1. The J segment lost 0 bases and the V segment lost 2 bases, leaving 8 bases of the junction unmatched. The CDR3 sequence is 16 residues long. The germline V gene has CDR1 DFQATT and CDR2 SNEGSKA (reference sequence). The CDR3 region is CSARNPGQATNYGYTF. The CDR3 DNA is TGCAGTGCTAGAAATCCGGGACAGGCAACTAACTATGGCTACACCTTC.

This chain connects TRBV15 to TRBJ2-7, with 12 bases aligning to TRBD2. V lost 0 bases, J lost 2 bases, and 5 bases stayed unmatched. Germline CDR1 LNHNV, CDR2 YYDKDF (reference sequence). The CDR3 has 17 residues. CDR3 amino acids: CATSRDALAGGTYEQYF. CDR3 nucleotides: TGTGCCACCAGCAGAGACGCGCTAGCGGGAGGGACCTACGAGCAGTACTTC.